The TCR beta chain described here comes from a study of cytomegalovirus exposure and HLA in healthy donors. As to this clone: Antigen: not known.

Per germline, CDR1 WSHSY and CDR2 SAAADI. V lost 8 bases to trimming and J lost 9 bases, with 19 bases between them. The CDR3 runs 13 residues. This PCR relied on a set of 60 Vbeta primers and 13 Jbeta primers. Produced via immunoSEQ multiplex PCR; TCRdb's table is partial and in-frame only. Of fewer than 120,000 clones in the sample, roughly three quarters were seen once. Study conclusions and caveats: Judged likely to be a sequencing artifact was a cluster of highly shared sequence variants. Analysis was performed later, and it showed HLA-associated TCR beta chains to be more clonally expanded than equally common others. Rarity held for most TCR sequences, but there were some public TCRs that occurred in many donors.

Healthy bone marrow donors supplied every sample. This chain uses TRBV10-2 with TRBJ1-1, with TRBD1 as a possible D gene (6 bases). The clonotype was recovered from a man younger than 40 in good health and CMV-seropositive. The sample consisted of PBMCs. The CDR3 loop is CASRRRGSFKAFF. The CDR3 DNA reads as TGCGCCAGCCGGAGAAGGGGGTCGTTTAAAGCTTTCTTT.